This T cell receptor beta chain was captured by sequencing in a study of T cell responses to AZD1222 COVID-19 vaccine. Study-wide results and limits: Mostly white British, mostly female donors; authors suggested clonal diversity may be underestimated.

This clone was recorded once. No antigen is known for it. Germline loops: CDR1 LNHDA, CDR2 SQIVND (reference sequence). This CDR3 has 15 residues. Trimming stripped 2 bases from V and 6 bases from J, with 13 bases between. The table came from immunoSEQ multiplex PCR; TCRdb's copy has only in-frame clones and leaves some out. The repertoire has 77,000 or so clones, about 91% of them found once; the top ten carry roughly 7%. The rearrangement uses TRBV19 and TRBJ2-2; TRBD1 might be the D (6 bases). The receptor's source is an adult in good health. Material: peripheral blood, obtained on day 0 of MenACWY control vaccination. DNA for the CDR3: TGTGCCAGTAGTATATCTCAGGGGATCGCCGGGGAGCTGTTTTTT. Residues: CASSISQGIAGELFF.